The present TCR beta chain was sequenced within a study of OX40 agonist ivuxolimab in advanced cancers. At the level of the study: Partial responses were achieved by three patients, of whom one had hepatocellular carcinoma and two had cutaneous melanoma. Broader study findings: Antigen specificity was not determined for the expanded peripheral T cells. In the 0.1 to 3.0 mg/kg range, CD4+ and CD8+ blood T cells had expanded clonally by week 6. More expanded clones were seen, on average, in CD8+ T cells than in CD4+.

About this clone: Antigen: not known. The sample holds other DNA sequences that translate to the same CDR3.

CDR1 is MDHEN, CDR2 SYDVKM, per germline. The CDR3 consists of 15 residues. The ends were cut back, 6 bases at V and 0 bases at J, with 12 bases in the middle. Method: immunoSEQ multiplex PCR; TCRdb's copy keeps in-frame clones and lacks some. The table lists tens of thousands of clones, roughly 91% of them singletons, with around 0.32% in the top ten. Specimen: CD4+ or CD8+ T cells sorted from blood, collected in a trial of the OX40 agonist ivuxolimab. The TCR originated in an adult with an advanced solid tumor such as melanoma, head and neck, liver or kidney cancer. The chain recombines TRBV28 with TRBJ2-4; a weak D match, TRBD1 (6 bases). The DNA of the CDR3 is TGTGCCAGCAGCTTAGGGGGTCTAGCCAAAAACATTCAGTACTTC. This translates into CASSLGGLAKNIQYF. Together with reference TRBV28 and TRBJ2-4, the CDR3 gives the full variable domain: DVKVTQSSRYLVKRTGEKVFLECVQDMDHENMFWYRQDPGLGLRLIYFSYDVKMKEKGDIPEGYSVSREKKERFSLILESASTNQTSMYLCASSLGGLAKNIQYFGAGTRLSVL.